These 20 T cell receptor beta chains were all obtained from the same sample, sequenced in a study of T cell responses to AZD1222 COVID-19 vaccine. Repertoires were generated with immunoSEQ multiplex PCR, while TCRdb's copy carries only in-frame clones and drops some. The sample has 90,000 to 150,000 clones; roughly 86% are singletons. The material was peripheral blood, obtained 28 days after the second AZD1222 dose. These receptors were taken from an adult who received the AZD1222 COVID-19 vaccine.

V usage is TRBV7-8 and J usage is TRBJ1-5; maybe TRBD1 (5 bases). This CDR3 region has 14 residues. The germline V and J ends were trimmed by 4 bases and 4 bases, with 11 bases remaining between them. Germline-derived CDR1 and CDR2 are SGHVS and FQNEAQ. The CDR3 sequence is CASSSQQGNQPQHF. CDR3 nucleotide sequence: TGTGCCAGCAGCTCCCAGCAGGGTAATCAGCCCCAGCATTTT.

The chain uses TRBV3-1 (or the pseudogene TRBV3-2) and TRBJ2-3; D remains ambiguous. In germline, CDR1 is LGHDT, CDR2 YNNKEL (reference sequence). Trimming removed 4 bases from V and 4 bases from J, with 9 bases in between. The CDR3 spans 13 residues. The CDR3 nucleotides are TGTGCCAGCAGCCCCGTTGCGGCAGATACGCAGTATTTT. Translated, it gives CASSPVAADTQYF.

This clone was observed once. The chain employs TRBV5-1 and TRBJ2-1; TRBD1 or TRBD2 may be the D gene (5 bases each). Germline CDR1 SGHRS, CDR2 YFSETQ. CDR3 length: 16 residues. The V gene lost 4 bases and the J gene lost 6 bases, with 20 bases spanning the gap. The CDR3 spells CASSMTRDAWGNEQFF. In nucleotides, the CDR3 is TGCGCCAGCAGCATGACCCGGGACGCCTGGGGCAATGAGCAGTTCTTC.

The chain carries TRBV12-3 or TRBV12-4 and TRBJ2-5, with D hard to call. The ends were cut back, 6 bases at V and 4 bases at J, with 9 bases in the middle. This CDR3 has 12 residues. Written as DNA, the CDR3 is TGTGCCAGCAGCCAGAGCCCAGAGACCCAGTACTTC. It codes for CASSQSPETQYF.

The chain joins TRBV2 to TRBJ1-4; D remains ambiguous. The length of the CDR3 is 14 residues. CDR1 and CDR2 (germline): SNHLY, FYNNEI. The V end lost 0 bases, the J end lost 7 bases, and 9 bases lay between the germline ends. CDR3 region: CASSEAGLGEKLFF. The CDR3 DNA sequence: TGTGCCAGCAGTGAAGCAGGGTTGGGTGAAAAACTGTTTTTT.

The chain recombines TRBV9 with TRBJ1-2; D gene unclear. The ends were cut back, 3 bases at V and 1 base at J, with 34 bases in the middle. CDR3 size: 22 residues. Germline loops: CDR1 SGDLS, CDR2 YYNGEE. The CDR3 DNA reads TGTGCCAGCAGCGATCGACCGACGCTCCGGGGTGGTATCACTACTGTTAACTATGGCTACACCTTC. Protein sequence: CASSDRPTLRGGITTVNYGYTF.

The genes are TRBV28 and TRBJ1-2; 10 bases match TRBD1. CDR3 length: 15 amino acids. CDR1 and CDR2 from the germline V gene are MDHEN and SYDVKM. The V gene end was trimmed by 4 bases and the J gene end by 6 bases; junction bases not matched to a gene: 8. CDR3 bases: TGTGCCAGCAGTTCCCGGACAGGGGGAGAGCATGGCTACACCTTC. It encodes CASSSRTGGEHGYTF.

The CDR3 protein is CASSAGTSVRAETQYF. CDR3 bases: TGTGCCAGCAGTGCCGGGACTAGCGTGAGGGCAGAGACCCAGTACTTC. The rearrangement uses TRBV25-1 and TRBJ2-5, with TRBD2 matching over 10 bases. With 4 bases clipped from V and 4 bases from J, the junction kept 9 bases outside the gene matches. Germline CDR1 reads MGHDK; CDR2 reads SYGVNS. The CDR3 totals 16 residues.

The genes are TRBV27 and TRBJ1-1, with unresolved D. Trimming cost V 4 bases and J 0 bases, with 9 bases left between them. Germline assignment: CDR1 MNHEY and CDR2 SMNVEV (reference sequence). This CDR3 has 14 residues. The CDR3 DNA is TGTGCCAGCAGTTCCCTAGAAATGAACACTGAAGCTTTCTTT. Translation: CASSSLEMNTEAFF.

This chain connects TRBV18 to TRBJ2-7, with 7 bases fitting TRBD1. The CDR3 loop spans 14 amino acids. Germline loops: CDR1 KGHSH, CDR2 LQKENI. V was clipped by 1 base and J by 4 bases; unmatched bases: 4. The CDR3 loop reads CASSPLDRRYEQYF. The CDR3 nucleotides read TGTGCCAGCTCACCACTGGACAGGAGATACGAGCAGTACTTC.

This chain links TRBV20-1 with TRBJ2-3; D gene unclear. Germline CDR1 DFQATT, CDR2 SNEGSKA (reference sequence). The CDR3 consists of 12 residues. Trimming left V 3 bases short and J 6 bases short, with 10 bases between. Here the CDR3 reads CSASPRADTQYF. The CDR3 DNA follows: TGCAGTGCTAGTCCTAGAGCCGATACGCAGTATTTT.

CDR3: CASSQSTGRNTEAFF. As DNA, the CDR3 is TGTGCCAGTAGTCAGTCGACAGGGCGAAACACTGAAGCTTTCTTT. This chain links TRBV19 with TRBJ1-1; 7 bases agree with TRBD1. Trimming cost V 5 bases and J 2 bases; bases outside gene matches: 8. CDR3 size: 15 residues. In germline, CDR1 is LNHDA, CDR2 SQIVND (reference sequence).

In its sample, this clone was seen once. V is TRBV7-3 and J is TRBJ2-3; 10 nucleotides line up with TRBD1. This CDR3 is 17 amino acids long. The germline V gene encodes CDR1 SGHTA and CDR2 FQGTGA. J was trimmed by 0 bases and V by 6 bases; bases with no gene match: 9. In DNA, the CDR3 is TGTGCCAGCAGTCGGACAGGGGGTCACCTTAGCACAGATACGCAGTATTTT. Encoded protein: CASSRTGGHLSTDTQYF.

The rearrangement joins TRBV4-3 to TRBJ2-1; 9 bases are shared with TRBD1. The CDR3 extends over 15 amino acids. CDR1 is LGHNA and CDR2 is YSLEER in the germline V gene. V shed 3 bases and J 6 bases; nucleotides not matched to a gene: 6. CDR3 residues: CASSQGQGGGNEQFF. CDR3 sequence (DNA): TGCGCCAGCAGCCAGGGACAGGGTGGGGGCAATGAGCAGTTCTTC.

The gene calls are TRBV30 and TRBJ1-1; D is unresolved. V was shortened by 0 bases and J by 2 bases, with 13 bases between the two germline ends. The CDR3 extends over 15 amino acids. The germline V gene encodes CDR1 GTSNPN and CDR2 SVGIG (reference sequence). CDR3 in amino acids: CAWSVLGAKNTEAFF. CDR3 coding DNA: TGTGCCTGGAGTGTTTTGGGCGCCAAAAACACTGAAGCTTTCTTT.

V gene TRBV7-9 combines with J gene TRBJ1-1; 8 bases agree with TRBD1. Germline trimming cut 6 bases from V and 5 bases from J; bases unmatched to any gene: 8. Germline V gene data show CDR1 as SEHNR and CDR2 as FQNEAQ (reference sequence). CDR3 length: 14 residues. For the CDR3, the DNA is TGTGCCAGCAGTCCCAGGGGGCTGAGGACTGAAGCTTTCTTT. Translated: CASSPRGLRTEAFF. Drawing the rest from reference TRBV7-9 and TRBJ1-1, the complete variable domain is DTGVSQNPRHKITKRGQNVTFRCDPISEHNRLYWYRQTLGQGPEFLTYFQNEAQLEKSRLLSDRFSAERPKGSFSTLEIQRTEQGDSAMYLCASSPRGLRTEAFFGQGTRLTVV.

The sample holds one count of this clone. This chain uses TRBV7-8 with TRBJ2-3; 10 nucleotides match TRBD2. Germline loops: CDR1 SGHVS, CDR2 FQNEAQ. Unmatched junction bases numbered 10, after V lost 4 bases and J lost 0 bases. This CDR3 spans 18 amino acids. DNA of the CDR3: TGTGCCAGCAGCTCCCCCCCAGCGGGGGGGCTGAGCACAGATACGCAGTATTTT. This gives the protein CASSSPPAGGLSTDTQYF.

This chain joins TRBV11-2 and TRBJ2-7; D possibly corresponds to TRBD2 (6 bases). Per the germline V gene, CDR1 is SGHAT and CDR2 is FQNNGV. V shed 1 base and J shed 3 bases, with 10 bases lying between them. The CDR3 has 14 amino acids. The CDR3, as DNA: TGTGCCAGCAGCTTAGGTTGGCGGGACTACGAGCAGTACTTC. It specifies CASSLGWRDYEQYF.

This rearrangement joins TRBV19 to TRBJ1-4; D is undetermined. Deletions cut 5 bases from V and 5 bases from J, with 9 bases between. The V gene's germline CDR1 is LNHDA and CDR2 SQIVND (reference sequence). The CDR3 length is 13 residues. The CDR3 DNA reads TGTGCCAGTAGTCTGGACCCCAATGAAAAACTGTTTTTT. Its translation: CASSLDPNEKLFF.

CDR3 in DNA: TGCGCCAGCAGCCCGACAGGGGGCTTGGGCACAGATACGCAGTATTTT. Its protein is CASSPTGGLGTDTQYF. This chain uses TRBV10-1 with TRBJ2-3; 10 bases agree with TRBD1. Germline CDR1 is WNHNN and CDR2 is SYGVQD (reference sequence). The CDR3 has 16 residues. Germline trimming cut 6 bases from V and 1 base from J; bases unmatched to any gene: 7.